Given below is one T cell receptor (beta chain) in context. Its antigen is not identified. This sample was included in a study of cytomegalovirus exposure and HLA in healthy donors. Study-wide results and limits: In a later analysis, at a false discovery rate of 0.05, 15,000 to 20,000 TCR beta sequences were associated with HLA alleles. Later genetic work tied a missense DCLRE1C variant to beta-chain V and J trimming. Analysis performed later showed TCR beta chains linked to HLA being more clonally expanded than equally common others.

This CDR3 spans 19 amino acids. With V trimmed by 5 bases and J by 0 bases, 14 bases remained unmatched. CDR1 is SGHRS, CDR2 YFSETQ, per germline. Primers included in the PCR were 60 Vbeta and 13 Jbeta primers. Here immunoSEQ multiplex PCR was the method, and the copy in TCRdb shows in-frame clones only, minus some. The sample has some 150,000 clones; 75% to 80% are singletons. Though probably carrying unrecorded immune exposures, donors were nominally healthy at sampling. This rearrangement joins TRBV5-1 to TRBJ2-4; TRBD2 agrees at 10 bases. The receptor's source is a man aged 35-49 years in good health and CMV-seropositive. Specimen: PBMCs. Here the CDR3 DNA reads TGCGCCAGCAGTCTTGGAGACGGACTAGCGGACTTAGCCAAAAACATTCAGTACTTC. Protein product: CASSLGDGLADLAKNIQYF.